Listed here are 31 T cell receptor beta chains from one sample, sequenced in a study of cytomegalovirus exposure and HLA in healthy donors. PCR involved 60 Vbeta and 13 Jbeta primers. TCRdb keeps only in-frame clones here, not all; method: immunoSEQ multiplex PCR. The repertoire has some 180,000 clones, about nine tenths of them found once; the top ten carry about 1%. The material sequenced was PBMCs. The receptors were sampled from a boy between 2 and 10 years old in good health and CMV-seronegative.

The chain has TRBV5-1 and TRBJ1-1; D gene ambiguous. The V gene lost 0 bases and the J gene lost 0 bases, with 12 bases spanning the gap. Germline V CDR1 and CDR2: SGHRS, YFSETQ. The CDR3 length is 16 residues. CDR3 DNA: TGCGCCAGCAGCTTGGCGATTGGCAGGATGAACACTGAAGCTTTCTTT. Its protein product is CASSLAIGRMNTEAFF. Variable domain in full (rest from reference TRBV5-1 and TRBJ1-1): KAGVTQTPRYLIKTRGQQVTLSCSPISGHRSVSWYQQTPGQGLQFLFEYFSETQRNKGNFPGRFSGRQFSNSRSEMNVSTLELGDSALYLCASSLAIGRMNTEAFFGQGTRLTVV.

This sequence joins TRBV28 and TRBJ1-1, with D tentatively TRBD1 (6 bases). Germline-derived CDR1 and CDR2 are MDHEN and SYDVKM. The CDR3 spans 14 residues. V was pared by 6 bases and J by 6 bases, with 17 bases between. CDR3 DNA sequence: TGTGCCAGCAGACCGACAGGTTTGTTCGCTGAAGCTTTCTTT. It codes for CASRPTGLFAEAFF.

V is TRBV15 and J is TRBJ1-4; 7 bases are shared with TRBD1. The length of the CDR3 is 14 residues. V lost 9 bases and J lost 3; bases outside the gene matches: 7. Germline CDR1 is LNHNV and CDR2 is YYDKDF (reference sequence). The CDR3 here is CATHKGASNEKLFF. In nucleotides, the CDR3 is TGTGCCACTCACAAGGGGGCTTCTAATGAAAAACTGTTTTTT. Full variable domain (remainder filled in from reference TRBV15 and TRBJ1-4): DAMVIQNPRYQVTQFGKPVTLSCSQTLNHNVMYWYQQKSSQAPKLLFHYYDKDFNNEADTPDNFQSRRPNTSFCFLDIRSPGLGDTAMYLCATHKGASNEKLFFGSGTQLSVL.

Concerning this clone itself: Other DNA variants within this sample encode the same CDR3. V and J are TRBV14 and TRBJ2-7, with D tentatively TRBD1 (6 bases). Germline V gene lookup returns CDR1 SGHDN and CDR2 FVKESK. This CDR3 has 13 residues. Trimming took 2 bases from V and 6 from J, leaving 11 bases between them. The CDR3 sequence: CASSQQGLLEQYF. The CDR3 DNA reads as TGTGCCAGCAGCCAACAGGGGCTACTCGAGCAGTACTTC.

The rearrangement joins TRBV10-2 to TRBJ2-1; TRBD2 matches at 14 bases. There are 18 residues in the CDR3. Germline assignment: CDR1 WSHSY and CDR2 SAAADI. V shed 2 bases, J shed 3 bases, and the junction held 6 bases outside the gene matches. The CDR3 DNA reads TGCGCCAGCAGTGAGCCCCTCGGGACTAGCGGGAGCTACAATGAGCAGTTCTTC. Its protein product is CASSEPLGTSGSYNEQFF.

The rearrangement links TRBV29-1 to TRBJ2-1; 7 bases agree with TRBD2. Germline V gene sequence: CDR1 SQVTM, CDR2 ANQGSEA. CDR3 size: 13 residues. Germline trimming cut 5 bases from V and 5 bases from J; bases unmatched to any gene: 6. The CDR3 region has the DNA TGCAGCGTTTCCGCTAGCGGCCACAATGAGCAGTTCTTC. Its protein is CSVSASGHNEQFF.

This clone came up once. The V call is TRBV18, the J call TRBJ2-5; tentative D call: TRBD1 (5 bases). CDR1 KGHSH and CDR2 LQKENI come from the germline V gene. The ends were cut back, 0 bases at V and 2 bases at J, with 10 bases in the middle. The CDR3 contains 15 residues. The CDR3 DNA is TGTGCCAGCTCACCACCGCAGGGTGATCAAGAGACCCAGTACTTC. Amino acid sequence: CASSPPQGDQETQYF.

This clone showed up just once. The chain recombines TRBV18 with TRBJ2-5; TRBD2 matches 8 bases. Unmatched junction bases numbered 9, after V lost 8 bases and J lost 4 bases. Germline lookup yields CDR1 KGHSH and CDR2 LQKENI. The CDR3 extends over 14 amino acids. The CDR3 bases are TGTGCCAGCGTCACCATAGCGGGGTCAGAGACCCAGTACTTC. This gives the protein CASVTIAGSETQYF.

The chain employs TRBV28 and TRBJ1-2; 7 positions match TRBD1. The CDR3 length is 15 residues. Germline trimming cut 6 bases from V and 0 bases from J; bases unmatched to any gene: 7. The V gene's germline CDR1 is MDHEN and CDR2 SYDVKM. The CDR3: CASRRTGEANYGYTF. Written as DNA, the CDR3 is TGTGCCAGCAGGCGAACAGGGGAGGCTAACTATGGCTACACCTTC.

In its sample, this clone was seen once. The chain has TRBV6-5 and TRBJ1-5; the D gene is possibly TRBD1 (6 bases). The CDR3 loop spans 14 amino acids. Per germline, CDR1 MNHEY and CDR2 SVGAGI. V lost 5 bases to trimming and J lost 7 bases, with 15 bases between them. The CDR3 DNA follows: TGTGCCAGCAGTCCGACAGGTCCGGGGCAGCCCCAGCATTTT. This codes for CASSPTGPGQPQHF.

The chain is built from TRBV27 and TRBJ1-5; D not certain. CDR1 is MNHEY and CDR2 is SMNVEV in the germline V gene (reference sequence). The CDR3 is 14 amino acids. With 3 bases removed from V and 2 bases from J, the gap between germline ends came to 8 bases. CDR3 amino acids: CASSLLGGNQPQHF. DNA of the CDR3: TGTGCCAGCAGTTTGCTCGGGGGCAATCAGCCCCAGCATTTT.

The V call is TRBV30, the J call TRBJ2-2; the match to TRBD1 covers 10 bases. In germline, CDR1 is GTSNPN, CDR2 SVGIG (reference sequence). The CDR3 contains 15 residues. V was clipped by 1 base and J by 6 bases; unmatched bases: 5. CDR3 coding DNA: TGTGCCTGGAGTGGACAGGGGGCGCGTTCCGGGGAGCTGTTTTTT. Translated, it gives CAWSGQGARSGELFF.

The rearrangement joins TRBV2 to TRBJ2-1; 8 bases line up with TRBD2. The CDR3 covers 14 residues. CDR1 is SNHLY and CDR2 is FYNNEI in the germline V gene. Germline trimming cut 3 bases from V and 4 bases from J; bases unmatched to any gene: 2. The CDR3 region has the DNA TGTGCCAGCAGTGAGGCTAGCGGGTACAATGAGCAGTTCTTC. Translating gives CASSEASGYNEQFF.

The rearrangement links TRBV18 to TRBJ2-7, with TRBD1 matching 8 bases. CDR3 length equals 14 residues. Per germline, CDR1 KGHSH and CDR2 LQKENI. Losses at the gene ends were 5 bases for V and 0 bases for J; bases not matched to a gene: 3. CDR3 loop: CASSEGQGSYEQYF. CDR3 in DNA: TGTGCCAGCTCAGAAGGACAGGGCTCCTACGAGCAGTACTTC.

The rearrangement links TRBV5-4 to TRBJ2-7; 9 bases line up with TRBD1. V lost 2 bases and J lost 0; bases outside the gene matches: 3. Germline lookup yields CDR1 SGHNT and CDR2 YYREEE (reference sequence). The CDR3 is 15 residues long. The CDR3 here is CASSLGTGSSYEQYF. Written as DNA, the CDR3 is TGTGCCAGCAGCTTAGGGACAGGGAGCTCCTACGAGCAGTACTTC.

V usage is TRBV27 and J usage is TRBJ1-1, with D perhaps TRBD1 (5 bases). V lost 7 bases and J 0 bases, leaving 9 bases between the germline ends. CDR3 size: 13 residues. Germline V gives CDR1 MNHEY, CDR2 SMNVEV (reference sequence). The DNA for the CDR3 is TGTGCCAGCACAGGGCACATGAACACTGAAGCTTTCTTT. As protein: CASTGHMNTEAFF.

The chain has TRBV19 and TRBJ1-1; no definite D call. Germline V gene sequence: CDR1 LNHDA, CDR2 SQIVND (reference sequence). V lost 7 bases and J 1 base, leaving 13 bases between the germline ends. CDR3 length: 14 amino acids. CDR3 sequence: CASMTVYRNTEAFF. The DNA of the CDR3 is TGTGCCAGTATGACGGTATACAGGAACACTGAAGCTTTCTTT.

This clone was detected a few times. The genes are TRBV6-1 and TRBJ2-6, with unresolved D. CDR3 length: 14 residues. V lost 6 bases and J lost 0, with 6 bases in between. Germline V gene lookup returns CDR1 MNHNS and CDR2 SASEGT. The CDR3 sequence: CASRSSSGANVLTF. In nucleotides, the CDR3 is TGTGCCAGCAGGAGTTCCTCTGGGGCCAACGTCCTGACTTTC.

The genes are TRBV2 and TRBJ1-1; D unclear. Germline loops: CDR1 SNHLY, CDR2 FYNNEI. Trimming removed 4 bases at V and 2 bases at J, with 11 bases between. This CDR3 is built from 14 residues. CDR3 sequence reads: CASSVFAGNTEAFF. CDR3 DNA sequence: TGTGCCAGCAGTGTCTTCGCGGGAAACACTGAAGCTTTCTTT.

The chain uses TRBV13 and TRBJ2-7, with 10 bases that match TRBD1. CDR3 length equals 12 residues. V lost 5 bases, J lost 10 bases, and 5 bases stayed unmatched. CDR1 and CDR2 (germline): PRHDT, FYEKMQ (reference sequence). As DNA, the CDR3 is TGTGCCAGCAGCCCCGACAGGGGGCACCAGTACTTC. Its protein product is CASSPDRGHQYF.

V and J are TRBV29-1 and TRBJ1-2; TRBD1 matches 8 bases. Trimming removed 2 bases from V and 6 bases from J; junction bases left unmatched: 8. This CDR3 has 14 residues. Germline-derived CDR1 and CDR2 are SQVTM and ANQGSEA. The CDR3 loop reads CSVEHTQGADGYTF. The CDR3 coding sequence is TGCAGCGTTGAACATACGCAGGGGGCGGATGGCTACACCTTC.

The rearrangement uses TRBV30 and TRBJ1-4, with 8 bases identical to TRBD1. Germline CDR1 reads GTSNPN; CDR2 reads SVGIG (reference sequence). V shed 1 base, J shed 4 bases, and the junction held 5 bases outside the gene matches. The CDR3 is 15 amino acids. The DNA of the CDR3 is TGTGCCTGGAGTGATCCGGGACAGGTTAATGAAAAACTGTTTTTT. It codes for CAWSDPGQVNEKLFF.

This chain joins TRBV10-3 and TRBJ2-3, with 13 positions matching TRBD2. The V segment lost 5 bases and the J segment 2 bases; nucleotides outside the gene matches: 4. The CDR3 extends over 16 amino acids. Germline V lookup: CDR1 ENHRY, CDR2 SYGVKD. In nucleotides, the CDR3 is TGTGCCATCAGTAAGGGACTAGCGGGATACACAGATACGCAGTATTTT. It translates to CAISKGLAGYTDTQYF.

The CDR3, as DNA: TGTGCCAGCAGCCAAGACAGGGGATACTATGGCTACACCTTC. This gives the protein CASSQDRGYYGYTF. V and J are TRBV14 and TRBJ1-2, with a weak D call TRBD1 (6 bases). V lost 0 bases and J 3 bases, leaving 8 bases between the germline ends. CDR3 length: 14 residues. Germline V gene lookup returns CDR1 SGHDN and CDR2 FVKESK.

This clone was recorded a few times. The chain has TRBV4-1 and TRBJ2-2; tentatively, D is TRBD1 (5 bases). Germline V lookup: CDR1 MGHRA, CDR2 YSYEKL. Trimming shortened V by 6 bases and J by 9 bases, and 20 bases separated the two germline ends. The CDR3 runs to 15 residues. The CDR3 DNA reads TGCGCCAGCAGAGTAATACACAACCAGGACAGGGAGCTGTTTTTT. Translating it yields CASRVIHNQDRELFF.

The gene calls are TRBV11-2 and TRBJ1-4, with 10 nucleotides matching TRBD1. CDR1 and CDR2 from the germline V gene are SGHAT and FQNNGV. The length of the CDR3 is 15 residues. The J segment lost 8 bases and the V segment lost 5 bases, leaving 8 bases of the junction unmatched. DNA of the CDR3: TGTGCCAGCAGCCTAGGGACAGGGGTGGGAGAAAAACTGTTTTTT. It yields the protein CASSLGTGVGEKLFF.

The CDR3 nucleotides are TGTGCCAGCAGCGTATCGGGGGGGTCCCACTACGAGCAGTACTTC. Protein sequence: CASSVSGGSHYEQYF. This chain connects TRBV9 to TRBJ2-7, with 8 bases lining up with TRBD2. The CDR3 extends over 15 amino acids. The J segment lost 3 bases and the V segment lost 1 base, leaving 6 bases of the junction unmatched. Germline CDR1 reads SGDLS; CDR2 reads YYNGEE.

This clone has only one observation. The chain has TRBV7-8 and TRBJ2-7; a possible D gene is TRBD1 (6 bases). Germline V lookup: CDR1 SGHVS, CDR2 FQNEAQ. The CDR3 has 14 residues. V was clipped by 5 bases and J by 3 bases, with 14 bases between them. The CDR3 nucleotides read TGTGCCAGCAGCGCGGAACAGGGCCGCTACGAGCAGTACTTC. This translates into CASSAEQGRYEQYF.

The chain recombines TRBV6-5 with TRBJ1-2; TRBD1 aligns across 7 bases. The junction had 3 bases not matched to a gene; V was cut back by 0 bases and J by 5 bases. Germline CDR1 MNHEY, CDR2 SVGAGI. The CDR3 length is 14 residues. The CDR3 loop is CASSYSQTGYGYTF. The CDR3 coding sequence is TGTGCCAGCAGTTACTCGCAGACAGGGTATGGCTACACCTTC.

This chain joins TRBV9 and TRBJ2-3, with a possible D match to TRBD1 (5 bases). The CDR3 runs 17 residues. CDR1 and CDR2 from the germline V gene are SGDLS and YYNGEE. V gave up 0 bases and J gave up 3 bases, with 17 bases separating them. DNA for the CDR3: TGTGCCAGCAGCGTAGGGTTGCAGGGCTACCCGACAGATACGCAGTATTTT. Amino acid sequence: CASSVGLQGYPTDTQYF.

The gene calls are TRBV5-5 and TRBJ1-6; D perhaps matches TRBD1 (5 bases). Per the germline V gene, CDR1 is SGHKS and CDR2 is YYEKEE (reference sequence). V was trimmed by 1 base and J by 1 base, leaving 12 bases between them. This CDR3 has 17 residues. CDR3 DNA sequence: TGTGCCAGCAGCTTGCTCCCCGGGGGGTCCTATAATTCACCCCTCCACTTT. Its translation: CASSLLPGGSYNSPLHF. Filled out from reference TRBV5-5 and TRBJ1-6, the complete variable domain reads DAGVTQSPTHLIKTRGQQVTLRCSPISGHKSVSWYQQVLGQGPQFIFQYYEKEERGRGNFPDRFSARQFPNYSSELNVNALLLGDSALYLCASSLLPGGSYNSPLHFGNGTRLTVT.